The clone carrying this T cell receptor beta chain was counted at least ten times. A single record per CDR3 protein comes from TCRdb applying MiXCR to the reads. This sample has about 250,000 distinct CDR3 sequences; approximately 15% occur once, and the top ten carry roughly half. These data originate in a study of T cell repertoires in cytomegalovirus infection. V lost 7 bases, J lost 0 bases, and 21 bases lay in between. Germline loops: CDR1 MDHEN, CDR2 SYDVKM. The length of the CDR3 is 17 residues. Sequencing was done on a sample of CD8+ T cells from PBMCs. This receptor was identified in a human donor in good health (CMV status not recorded). Some clones in this sample may be carry-over from other donors' samples. V usage is TRBV28 and J usage is TRBJ1-2; D is uncertain. The CDR3 nucleotides are TGTGCCAGCACCTCCCGGACCGTACGCGGACCTAACTATGGCTACACCTTC. Translation gives CASTSRTVRGPNYGYTF.